These T cell receptor beta chains were read from a single sample in a study of molecular identifiers for immune sequencing clone quantification. TCRdb independently ran MiXCR on the PCR reads; one entry per CDR3 protein. The sample lists some 580,000 distinct CDR3 sequences, about 25% occurring once. The sequenced sample was naive CD8+ T cells from blood, with Jurkat cell RNA spiked in. The receptors were sampled from a human donor in good health. Some libraries in this study had Jurkat cell RNA spiked in. Each CDR3 is given without its conserved first and last residue. Expanded clones are given a class, and other clones once, few, many or no size at all.

v_gene	abundance	CDR3aa
TRBV7-2	many	ASSLPTGTGAVGQETQY
TRBV29-1	few	SPHSGGVYGYT
TRBV5-4	many	ASSLARTGSSGYT
TRBV20-1	many	SARLVTSYEQY
TRBV6-5	NA	ASSYRPHYGYT
TRBV9	few	ASSFWASDLHEQY
TRBV27	many	ASSPGTKAYEQY
TRBV19	NA	ASSTTGQGFGGDQPQH
TRBV7-9	few	ASSSSLAGGPYEQY
TRBV19	few	ASSIAHYNEQF
TRBV20-1	many	SAGLAGGSYEQY
TRBV6-5	few	ASSYSGSTYEQY
TRBV4-1	many	ASSQEGQTNTEAF
TRBV20-1	NA	SAAPGPSVSYAPY
TRBV30	many	AWDTSGGAGDTQY
TRBV2	NA	ASRQGPGLEQY
TRBV6-2/TRBV6-3	NA	ASSYGELGVVEQTQY
TRBV4-2	few	ASSRDRLLAAYEQY
TRBV4-3	many	ASSQDLGILETQY
TRBV13	few	ASSLGPQGPGNQPQH
TRBV2	NA	ASRSGTRPVTQY
TRBV9	NA	ASSPELVQETQY
TRBV20-1	many	SASRTGSETQY
TRBV4-3	many	ASSQVRGRSGYT
TRBV14	few	ASSQDPDYNEQF
TRBV7-6	NA	ASSLNYPGELF
TRBV6-5	NA	ASSLQGGNRPQH
TRBV27	NA	ASSLSYGPGGYT
TRBV5-1	NA	ASSSWQTNTEAF
TRBV7-8	few	ASSLEGTSGADTQY
TRBV29-1	NA	SVGTRWETQY
TRBV7-2	NA	ASSPLVGGLGGELF
TRBV13	NA	ASRGGGTNTGELF